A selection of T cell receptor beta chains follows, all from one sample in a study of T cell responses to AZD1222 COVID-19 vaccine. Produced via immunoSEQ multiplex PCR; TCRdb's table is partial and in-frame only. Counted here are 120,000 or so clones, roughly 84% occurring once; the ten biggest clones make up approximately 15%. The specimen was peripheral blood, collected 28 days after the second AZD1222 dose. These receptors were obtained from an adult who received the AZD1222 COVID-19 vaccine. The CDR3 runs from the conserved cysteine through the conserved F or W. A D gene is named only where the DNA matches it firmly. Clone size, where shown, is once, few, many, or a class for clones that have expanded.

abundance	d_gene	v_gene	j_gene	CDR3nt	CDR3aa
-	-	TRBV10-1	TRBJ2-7	TGCGCCAGCAGTGAGGGCAGGGGTTCCTACGAGCAGTACTTC	CASSEGRGSYEQYF
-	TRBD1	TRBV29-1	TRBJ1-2	TGCAGCGTTGAACCGGGACAGGGTCCCTATGGCTACACCTTC	CSVEPGQGPYGYTF
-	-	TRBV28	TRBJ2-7	TGTGCCAGCAGTCGGTTAACCTACGAGCAGTACTTC	CASSRLTYEQYF
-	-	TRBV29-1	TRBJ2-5	TGCAGCGTTCCGGGTTTAGGAGAGACCCAGTACTTC	CSVPGLGETQYF
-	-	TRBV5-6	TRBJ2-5	TGTGCCAGCAGCTTGGCCGGGGCAGGGAGCCAAGAGACCCAGTACTTC	CASSLAGAGSQETQYF
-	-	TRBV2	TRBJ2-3	TGTGCCAGCGTGGGCCCGGTTAGAGATACGCAGTATTTT	CASVGPVRDTQYF
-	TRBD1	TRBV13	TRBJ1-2	TGTGCCAGCACTCTCGGGACAGGGATTTATGGCTACACCTTC	CASTLGTGIYGYTF
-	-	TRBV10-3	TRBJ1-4	TGTGCCATCAGTGAGCCGAAAAACGGAGGTGAAAAACTGTTTTTT	CAISEPKNGGEKLFF
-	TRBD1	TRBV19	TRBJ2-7	TGTGCCAGTAGTAACCCTCCCGGGACAGAATACGAGCAGTACTTC	CASSNPPGTEYEQYF
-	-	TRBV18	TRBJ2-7	TGTGCCAGCTCACCCATTTCGCAGGAGGGGTCTAGTTCGTACGAGCAGTACTTC	CASSPISQEGSSSYEQYF
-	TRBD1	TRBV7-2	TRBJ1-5	TGTGCCAGCAGCCTATGGACAGGGGTATATCAGCCCCAGCATTTT	CASSLWTGVYQPQHF
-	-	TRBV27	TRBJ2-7	TGTGCCAGCAGTTTATCGAGATTTGGCGGGGGCAGCGAGCAGTACTTC	CASSLSRFGGGSEQYF
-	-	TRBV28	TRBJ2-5	TGTGCCAGCAGTTTATTCAGGGAGGAGACCCAGTACTTC	CASSLFREETQYF
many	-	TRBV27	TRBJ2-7	TGTGCCAGCAGTCTTGGACACGGGGGCGAGCAGTACTTC	CASSLGHGGEQYF
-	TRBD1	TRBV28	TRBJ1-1	TGTGCCAGCAGGCCCGCAGGGGGATTTCTCGGTGAAGCTTTCTTT	CASRPAGGFLGEAFF
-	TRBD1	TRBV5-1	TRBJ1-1	TGCGCCAGCAGCTTGGGGACAGGGGGCCGCGTCACTGAAGCTTTCTTT	CASSLGTGGRVTEAFF
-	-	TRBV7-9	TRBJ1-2	TGTGCCAGCAGCTCCCCGTCCAACTATGGCTACACCTTC	CASSSPSNYGYTF
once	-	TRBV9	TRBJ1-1	TGTGCCAGCAGCGTTTTAGACAGGTGGAACACTGAAGCTTTCTTT	CASSVLDRWNTEAFF
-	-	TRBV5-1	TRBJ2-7	TGCGCCAGCAGCGTTGACTTCTTCGAGCAGTACTTC	CASSVDFFEQYF
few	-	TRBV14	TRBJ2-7	TGTGCCAGCAGCCCCACCGGCAGGATTACTTACGAGCAGTACTTC	CASSPTGRITYEQYF